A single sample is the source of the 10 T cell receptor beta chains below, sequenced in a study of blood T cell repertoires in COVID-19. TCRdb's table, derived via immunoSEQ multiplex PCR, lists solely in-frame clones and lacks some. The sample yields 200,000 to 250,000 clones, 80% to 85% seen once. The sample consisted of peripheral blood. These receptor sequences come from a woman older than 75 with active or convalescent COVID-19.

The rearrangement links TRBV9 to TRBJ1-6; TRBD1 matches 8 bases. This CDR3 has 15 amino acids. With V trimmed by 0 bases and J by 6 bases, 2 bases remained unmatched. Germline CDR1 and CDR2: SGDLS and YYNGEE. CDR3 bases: TGTGCCAGCAGCGTAGGGGACAGGTCTAATTCACCCCTCCACTTT. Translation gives CASSVGDRSNSPLHF.

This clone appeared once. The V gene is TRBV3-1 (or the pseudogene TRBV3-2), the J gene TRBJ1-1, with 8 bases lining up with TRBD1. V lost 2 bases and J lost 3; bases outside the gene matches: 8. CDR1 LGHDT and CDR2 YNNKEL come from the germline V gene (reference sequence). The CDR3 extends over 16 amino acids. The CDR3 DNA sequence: TGTGCCAGCAGCCAACAGGGGGCGGTTGCGTACACTGAAGCTTTCTTT. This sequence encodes CASSQQGAVAYTEAFF.

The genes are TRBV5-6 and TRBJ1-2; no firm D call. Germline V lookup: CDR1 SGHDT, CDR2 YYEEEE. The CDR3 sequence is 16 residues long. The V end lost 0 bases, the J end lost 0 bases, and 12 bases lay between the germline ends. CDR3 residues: CASSLAKAASNYGYTF. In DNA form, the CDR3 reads TGTGCCAGCAGCTTGGCCAAGGCAGCGTCTAACTATGGCTACACCTTC.

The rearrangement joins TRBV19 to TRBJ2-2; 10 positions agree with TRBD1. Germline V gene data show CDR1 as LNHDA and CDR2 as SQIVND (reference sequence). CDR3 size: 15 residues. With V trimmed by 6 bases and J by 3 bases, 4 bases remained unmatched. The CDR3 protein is CASRRQGADTGELFF. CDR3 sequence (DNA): TGTGCCAGTAGGAGACAGGGGGCAGACACCGGGGAGCTGTTTTTT.

CDR3 in amino acids: CASSRRSATNEKLFF. In nucleotides, the CDR3 is TGTGCCAGCAGCCGTCGGAGTGCAACTAATGAAAAACTGTTTTTT. This chain links TRBV3-1 (or the pseudogene TRBV3-2) with TRBJ1-4; D is ambiguous. The germline CDR1 and CDR2 sequences are LGHDT and YNNKEL (reference sequence). The CDR3 is 15 residues long. Deletions cut 4 bases from V and 0 bases from J, with 9 bases between.

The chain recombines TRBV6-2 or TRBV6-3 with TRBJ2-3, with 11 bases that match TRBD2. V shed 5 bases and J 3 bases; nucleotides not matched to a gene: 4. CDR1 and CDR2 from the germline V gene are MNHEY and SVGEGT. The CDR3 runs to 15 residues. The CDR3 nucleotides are TGTGCCAGCAGTCCCTGGACTAGCGGGACAGATACGCAGTATTTT. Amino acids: CASSPWTSGTDTQYF.

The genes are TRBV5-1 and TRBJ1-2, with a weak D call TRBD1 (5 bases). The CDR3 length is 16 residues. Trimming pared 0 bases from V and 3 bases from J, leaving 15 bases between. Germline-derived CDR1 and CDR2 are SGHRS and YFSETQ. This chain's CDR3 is CASSLEGGARDYGYTF. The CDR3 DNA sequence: TGCGCCAGCAGCTTGGAAGGAGGGGCGCGGGACTATGGCTACACCTTC.

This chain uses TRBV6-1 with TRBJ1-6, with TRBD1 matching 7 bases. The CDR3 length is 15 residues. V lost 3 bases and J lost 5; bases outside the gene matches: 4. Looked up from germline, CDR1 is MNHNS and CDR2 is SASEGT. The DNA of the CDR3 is TGTGCCAGCAGTGACAGGGGGGATAATAATTCACCCCTCCACTTT. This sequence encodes CASSDRGDNNSPLHF.

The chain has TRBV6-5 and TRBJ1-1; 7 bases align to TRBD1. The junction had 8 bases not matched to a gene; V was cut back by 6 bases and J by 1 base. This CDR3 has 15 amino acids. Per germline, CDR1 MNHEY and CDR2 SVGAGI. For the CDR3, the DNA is TGTGCCAGCAGGCGAGGGACAGACCAGAACACTGAAGCTTTCTTT. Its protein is CASRRGTDQNTEAFF.

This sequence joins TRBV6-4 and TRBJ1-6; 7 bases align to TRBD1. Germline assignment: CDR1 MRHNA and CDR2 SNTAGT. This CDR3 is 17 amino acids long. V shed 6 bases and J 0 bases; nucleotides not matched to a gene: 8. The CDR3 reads CASSGGQSSSYNSPLHF. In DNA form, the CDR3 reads TGTGCCAGCAGCGGGGGACAGTCGAGCTCCTATAATTCACCCCTCCACTTT.